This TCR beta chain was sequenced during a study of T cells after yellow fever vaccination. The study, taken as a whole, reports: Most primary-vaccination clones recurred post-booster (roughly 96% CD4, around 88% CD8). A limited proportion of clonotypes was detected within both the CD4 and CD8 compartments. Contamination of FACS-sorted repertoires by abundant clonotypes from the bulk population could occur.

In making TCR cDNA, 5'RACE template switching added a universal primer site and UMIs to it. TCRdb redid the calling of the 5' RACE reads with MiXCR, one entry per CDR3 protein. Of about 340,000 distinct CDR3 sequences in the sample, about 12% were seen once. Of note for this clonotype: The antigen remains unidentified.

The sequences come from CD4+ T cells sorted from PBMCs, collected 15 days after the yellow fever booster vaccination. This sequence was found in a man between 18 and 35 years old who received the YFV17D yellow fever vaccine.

The CDR3 loop is CSAHRDPGAHEQYF. Written as DNA, the CDR3 is TGCAGTGCTCACCGGGACCCCGGAGCCCACGAGCAGTACTTC. The chain recombines TRBV20-1 with TRBJ2-7; D may match TRBD1 or TRBD2 (5 bases each). CDR1 and CDR2 (germline): DFQATT, SNEGSKA (reference sequence). V lost 5 bases, J lost 5 bases, and 19 bases lay in between. This CDR3 contains 14 residues.